These T cell receptor beta chains were read from a single sample in a study of Ad26.COV2.S vaccination and SARS-CoV-2 variants. The repertoire was sequenced with immunoSEQ multiplex PCR; TCRdb's copy has only in-frame clones and lacks some. The sample has 360,000 or so clones, around 91% seen once. The input for sequencing was peripheral blood, taken in a trial of Ad26.COV2.S vaccine versus placebo. Receptor source: a person aged 18-60 years who received the Ad26.COV2.S COVID-19 vaccine or a placebo. CDR3s include the opening cysteine and the closing phenylalanine or tryptophan. The D gene is left open where the match is weak. Clone size is stated in some rows and not others, as once, few, many or a class when expanded.

clone size: -
D gene: -
V gene: TRBV18
J gene: TRBJ1-1
CDR3 length: 17
CDR3 DNA: TGTGCCAGCTCACCACCTGTGGGCCTGGGGACGAACACTGAAGCTTTCTTT
CDR3 protein: CASSPPVGLGTNTEAFF

clone size: -
D gene: -
V gene: TRBV7-2
J gene: TRBJ2-2
CDR3 length: 15
CDR3 DNA: TGTGCCAGCAGGTATCCGGGACAGAACACCGGGGAGCTGTTTTTT
CDR3 protein: CASRYPGQNTGELFF

clone size: -
D gene: TRBD1
V gene: TRBV6-5
J gene: TRBJ1-6
CDR3 length: 14
CDR3 DNA: TGTGCCAGCAGCCCGCGGGACAGAAATTCACCCCTCCACTTT
CDR3 protein: CASSPRDRNSPLHF

clone size: -
D gene: -
V gene: TRBV7-8
J gene: TRBJ1-5
CDR3 length: 18
CDR3 DNA: TGTGCCAGCAGCTTAACTTATAGGGGGGAATATAGCAATCAGCCCCAGCATTTT
CDR3 protein: CASSLTYRGEYSNQPQHF

clone size: -
D gene: TRBD2
V gene: TRBV6-5
J gene: TRBJ2-5
CDR3 length: 15
CDR3 DNA: TGTGCCAGCAGTAACCCAAGCGGGAGAAAAGAGACCCAGTACTTC
CDR3 protein: CASSNPSGRKETQYF

clone size: -
D gene: -
V gene: TRBV28
J gene: TRBJ1-5
CDR3 length: 15
CDR3 DNA: TGTGCCAGCAGTTTCGATCAGGGCCGCAATCAGCCCCAGCATTTT
CDR3 protein: CASSFDQGRNQPQHF

clone size: once
D gene: -
V gene: TRBV28
J gene: TRBJ1-1
CDR3 length: 15
CDR3 DNA: TGTGCCAGCAGTCTCTCCTCTTCACGGAACACTGAAGCTTTCTTT
CDR3 protein: CASSLSSSRNTEAFF

clone size: -
D gene: -
V gene: TRBV18
J gene: TRBJ2-1
CDR3 length: 13
CDR3 DNA: TGTGCCAGCTCACCAGCTACATGGGATGAGCAGTTCTTC
CDR3 protein: CASSPATWDEQFF

clone size: -
D gene: TRBD1
V gene: TRBV10-3
J gene: TRBJ2-7
CDR3 length: 13
CDR3 DNA: TGTGCCATCACTGGGACAGGGGCTGCCGAGCAGTACTTC
CDR3 protein: CAITGTGAAEQYF

clone size: -
D gene: TRBD1
V gene: TRBV12-3/TRBV12-4
J gene: TRBJ2-7
CDR3 length: 13
CDR3 DNA: TGTGCCAGCAGCCGGACAGGTCCAGGCGAGCAGTACTTC
CDR3 protein: CASSRTGPGEQYF

clone size: -
D gene: -
V gene: TRBV23-1
J gene: TRBJ1-6
CDR3 length: 16
CDR3 DNA: TGCGCCAGCAATACAGGGAGAAGCTCCTATAATTCACCCCTCCACTTT
CDR3 protein: CASNTGRSSYNSPLHF

clone size: -
D gene: -
V gene: TRBV28
J gene: TRBJ1-1
CDR3 length: 16
CDR3 DNA: TGTGCCAGCAGTTTATATCAAGGAGCGATGAACACTGAAGCTTTCTTT
CDR3 protein: CASSLYQGAMNTEAFF

clone size: -
D gene: -
V gene: TRBV5-1
J gene: TRBJ2-3
CDR3 length: 14
CDR3 DNA: TGCGCCAGCAGCTTGAATCCTCCCGCGGATACGCAGTATTTT
CDR3 protein: CASSLNPPADTQYF

clone size: -
D gene: -
V gene: TRBV7-3
J gene: TRBJ2-3
CDR3 length: 12
CDR3 DNA: TGTGCCAGCAGCCTCGGGGCAGATACGCAGTATTTT
CDR3 protein: CASSLGADTQYF

clone size: -
D gene: TRBD1
V gene: TRBV30
J gene: TRBJ2-7
CDR3 length: 12
CDR3 DNA: TGTGCCTGGAGTCCGGGACAGTACGAGCAGTACTTC
CDR3 protein: CAWSPGQYEQYF

clone size: few
D gene: TRBD2
V gene: TRBV2
J gene: TRBJ2-1
CDR3 length: 16
CDR3 DNA: TGTGCCAGCAGCGCTAGACTAGCGGGAGTCGGTAATGAGCAGTTCTTC
CDR3 protein: CASSARLAGVGNEQFF